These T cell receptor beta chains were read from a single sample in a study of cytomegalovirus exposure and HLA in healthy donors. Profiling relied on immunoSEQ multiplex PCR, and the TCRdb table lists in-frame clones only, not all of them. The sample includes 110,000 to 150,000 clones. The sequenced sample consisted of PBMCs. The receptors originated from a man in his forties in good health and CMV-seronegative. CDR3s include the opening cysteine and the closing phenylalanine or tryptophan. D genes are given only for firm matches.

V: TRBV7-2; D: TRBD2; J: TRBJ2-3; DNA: TGTGCCAGCAGCTTAGCACCGCTAGCGGGGGGGCTGGATACGCAGTATTTT; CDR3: CASSLAPLAGGLDTQYF
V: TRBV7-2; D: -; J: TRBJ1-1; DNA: TGTGCCAGCAGCTTAGTCCTTAACACTGAAGCTTTCTTT; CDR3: CASSLVLNTEAFF
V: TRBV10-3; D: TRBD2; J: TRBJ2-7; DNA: TGTGCCATCACCCAGACTAGCGGGACCTACGAGCAGTACTTC; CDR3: CAITQTSGTYEQYF
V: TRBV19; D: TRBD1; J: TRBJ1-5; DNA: TGTGCCAGCCAAAACTTTGGACAGGGACCCGCGGGGCAGCCCCAGCATTTT; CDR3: CASQNFGQGPAGQPQHF
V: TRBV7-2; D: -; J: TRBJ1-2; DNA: TGTGCCAGCAGCTTAGAGAAAAACAGCCATGGCTACACCTTC; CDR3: CASSLEKNSHGYTF
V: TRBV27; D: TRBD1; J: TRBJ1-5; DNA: TGTGCCAGCAGTATAGGGACAGGGGTTTACCAGCCCCAGCATTTT; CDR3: CASSIGTGVYQPQHF
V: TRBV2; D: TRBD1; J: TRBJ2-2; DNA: TGTGCCAGCGGGCGAGACAGGGGAGTGGGGACCGGGGAGCTGTTTTTT; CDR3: CASGRDRGVGTGELFF
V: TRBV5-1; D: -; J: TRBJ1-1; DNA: TGCGCCAGCAGCTCGGACAGTGGACAGGCTTTCTTT; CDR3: CASSSDSGQAFF
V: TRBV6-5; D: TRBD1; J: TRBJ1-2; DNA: TGTGCCAGCAGACCTCGGGACAGCTTCTATGGCTACACCTTC; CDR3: CASRPRDSFYGYTF
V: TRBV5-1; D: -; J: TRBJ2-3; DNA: TGCGCCAGCAGCTATACTACTTCTAGCACAGATACGCAGTATTTT; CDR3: CASSYTTSSTDTQYF
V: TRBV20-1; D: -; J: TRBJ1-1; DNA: TGCAGTGCCCGACAGGCTTTTGAAGCTTTCTTT; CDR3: CSARQAFEAFF
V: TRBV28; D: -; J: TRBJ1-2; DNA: TGTGCCAGCAGTTCTGGCTCACTGACAGGCTATGGCTACACCTTC; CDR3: CASSSGSLTGYGYTF
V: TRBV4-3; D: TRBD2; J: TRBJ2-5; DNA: TGCGCCAGCAGCCCGCGCTTTGCTAGCGGGGGAGCGGAGACCCAGTACTTC; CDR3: CASSPRFASGGAETQYF
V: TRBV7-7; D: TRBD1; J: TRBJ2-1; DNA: TGTGCCAGCAGCTCCCGGGACAGGGGTGAGCAGTTCTTC; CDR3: CASSSRDRGEQFF
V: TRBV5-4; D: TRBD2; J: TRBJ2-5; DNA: TGTGCCAGCAGTCGTGGGACTAGCGGGGGGTTGAACCAAGAGACCCAGTACTTC; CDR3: CASSRGTSGGLNQETQYF
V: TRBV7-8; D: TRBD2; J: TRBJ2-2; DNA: TGTGCCAGCAGCTTAGAGACGCGGGGGGGTTACCCCGGGGAGCTGTTTTTT; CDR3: CASSLETRGGYPGELFF
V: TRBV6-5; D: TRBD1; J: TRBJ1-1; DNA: TGTGCCAGCAGCCGACGGACAGGGACGGCTTTCTTT; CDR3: CASSRRTGTAFF
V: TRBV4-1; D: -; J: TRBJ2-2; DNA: TGCGCCAGCAGCCTGGCGGAGAGTAACACCGGGGAGCTGTTTTTT; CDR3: CASSLAESNTGELFF
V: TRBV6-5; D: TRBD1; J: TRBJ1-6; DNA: TGTGCCAGCAGTCCGGGACAGGGGCGAGTCCCCCTCCACTTT; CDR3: CASSPGQGRVPLHF
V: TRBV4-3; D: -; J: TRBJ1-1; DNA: TGCGCCAGCAGCCAAGGCAGAACTGAAGCTTTCTTT; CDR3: CASSQGRTEAFF
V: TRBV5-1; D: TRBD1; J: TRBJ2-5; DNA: TGCGCCAGCAGCTCGGGACAGGGACAAGAGACCCAGTACTTC; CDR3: CASSSGQGQETQYF
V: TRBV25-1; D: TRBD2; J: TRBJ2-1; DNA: TGTGCCATCAACGCTCCGGGACTAGCCCGGACCAATGAGCAGTTCTTC; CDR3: CAINAPGLARTNEQFF
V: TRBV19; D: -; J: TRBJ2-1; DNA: TGTGCCAGTAGTATTACCGGGGGCTCCTACAATGAGCAGTTCTTC; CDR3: CASSITGGSYNEQFF
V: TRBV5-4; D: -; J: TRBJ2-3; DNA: TGTGCCAGCAGCTTTGGGGGGGCCGGCGTTGATACGCAGTATTTT; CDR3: CASSFGGAGVDTQYF
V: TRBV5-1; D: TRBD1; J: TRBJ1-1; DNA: TGCGCCAGCCATGCAGGGGGCTGGAACACTGAAGCTTTCTTT; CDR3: CASHAGGWNTEAFF
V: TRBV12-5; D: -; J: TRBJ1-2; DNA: TGTGCTAGTGGCCGGGGGACTCTCGTATATGGCTACACCTTC; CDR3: CASGRGTLVYGYTF
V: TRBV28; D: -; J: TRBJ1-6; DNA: TGTGCCAGCACTGACCGGGGAACCTATAATTCACCCCTCCACTTT; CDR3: CASTDRGTYNSPLHF
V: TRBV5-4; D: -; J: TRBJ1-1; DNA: TGTGCCAGCAGTTCTGGACAGAGGAACACTGAAGCTTTCTTT; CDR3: CASSSGQRNTEAFF
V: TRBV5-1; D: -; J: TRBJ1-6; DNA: TGCGCCAGCAGCTTGGACAGGGTTGATGGACCCCTCCACTTT; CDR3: CASSLDRVDGPLHF
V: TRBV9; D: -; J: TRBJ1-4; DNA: TGTGCCAGCAGCCTTCAGGGGTTCCCGAATGAAAAACTGTTTTTT; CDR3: CASSLQGFPNEKLFF
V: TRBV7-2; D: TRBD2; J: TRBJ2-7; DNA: TGTGCCAGCAGCTTAGGGGCTAGCGGGGGGATCTACGAGCAGTACTTC; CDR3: CASSLGASGGIYEQYF
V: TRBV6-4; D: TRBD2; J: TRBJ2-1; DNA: TGTGCCAGCAGTGAGGGTAGCGGGGGGGCCAATGAGCAGTTCTTC; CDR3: CASSEGSGGANEQFF
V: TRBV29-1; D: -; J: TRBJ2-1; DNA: TGCAGCGGCTACTACAATGAGCAGTTCTTC; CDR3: CSGYYNEQFF
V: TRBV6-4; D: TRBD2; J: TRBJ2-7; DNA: TGTGCCAGCAGTGACTCCGACGGGACTAGCGGGGGGAACTCCTACGAGCAGTACTTC; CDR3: CASSDSDGTSGGNSYEQYF
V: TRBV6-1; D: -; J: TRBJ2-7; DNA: TGTGCCAGCACCAAGTCCGGGTTATCCTACGAGCAGTACTTC; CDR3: CASTKSGLSYEQYF
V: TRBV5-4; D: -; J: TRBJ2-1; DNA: TGTGCCAGCAGCTTGGACAGCGGGCTGGGTGAGCAGTTCTTC; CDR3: CASSLDSGLGEQFF
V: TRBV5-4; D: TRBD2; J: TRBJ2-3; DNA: TGTGCCAGCAGCCCCTTAGCGGGGCGGAACACAGATACGCAGTATTTT; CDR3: CASSPLAGRNTDTQYF
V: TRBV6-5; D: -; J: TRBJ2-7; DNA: TGTGCCAGCAGTTACTCAACAGGCCAGCATTCCTACGAGCAGTACTTC; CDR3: CASSYSTGQHSYEQYF
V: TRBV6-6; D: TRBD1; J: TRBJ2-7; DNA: TGTGCCAGCAGTTACGGGACAGGGTACTCCTACGAGCAGTACTTC; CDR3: CASSYGTGYSYEQYF
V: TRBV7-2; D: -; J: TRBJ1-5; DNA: TGTGCCAGCAGCTTAGGAGGGAAGGGTCAGCCCCAGCATTTT; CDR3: CASSLGGKGQPQHF
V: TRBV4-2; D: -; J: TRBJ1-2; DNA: TGTGCCAGCAGCCAAGATCTAGACAGGCTGATGGTTGGCTACACCTTC; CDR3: CASSQDLDRLMVGYTF
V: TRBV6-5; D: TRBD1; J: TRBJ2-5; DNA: TGTGCCAGCAGTTACCGGACAGGGTTAGAGACCCAGTACTTC; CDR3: CASSYRTGLETQYF
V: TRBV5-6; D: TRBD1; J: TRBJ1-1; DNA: TGTGCCAGCAGCTGGGACAGGGCGGGGACTGAAGCTTTCTTT; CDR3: CASSWDRAGTEAFF
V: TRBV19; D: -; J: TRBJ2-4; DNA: TGTGCCAGTAGCCCTCAGGCAATGGCTCTAGCCAAAAACATTCAGTACTTC; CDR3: CASSPQAMALAKNIQYF
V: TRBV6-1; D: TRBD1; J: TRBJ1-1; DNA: TGTGCCAGCAGTTTTGCAGGGGGAGACACTGAAGCTTTCTTT; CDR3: CASSFAGGDTEAFF
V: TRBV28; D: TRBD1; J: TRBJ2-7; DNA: TGTGCCAGCAGTACCCTTTCCGGGACAGGGCAGGACGAGCAGTACTTC; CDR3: CASSTLSGTGQDEQYF
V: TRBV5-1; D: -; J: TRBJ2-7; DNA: TGCGCCAGCAGCTTGGGACAGACCACCTACGAGCAGTACTTC; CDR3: CASSLGQTTYEQYF
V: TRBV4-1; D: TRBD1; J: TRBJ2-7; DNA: TGCGCCAGCAGCCCGATCGGGACAGGCTCCTACGAGCAGTACTTC; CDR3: CASSPIGTGSYEQYF
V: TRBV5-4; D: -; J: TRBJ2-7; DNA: TGTGCCAGCAGCTTTTACGGGGGGCTAGGAACGGAAGAGCAGTACTTC; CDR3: CASSFYGGLGTEEQYF
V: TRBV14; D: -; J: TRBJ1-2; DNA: TGTGCCAGCAGCCCGCAGACAGCGAACTATGGCTGCACCTTC; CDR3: CASSPQTANYGCTF
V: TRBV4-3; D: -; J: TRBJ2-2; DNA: TGCGCCAGCAGCCAAGAGGCCAGGGGAAGGACCGGGGAGCTGTTTTTT; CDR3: CASSQEARGRTGELFF
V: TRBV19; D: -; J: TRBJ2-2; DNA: TGTGCCAGTAGCGGGACGAACACCGGGGAGCTGTTTTTT; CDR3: CASSGTNTGELFF
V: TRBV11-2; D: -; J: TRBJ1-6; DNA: TGTGCCAGCAGCGCCCTCCAGAACGGAGTAAGATATAATTCACCCCTCCACTTT; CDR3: CASSALQNGVRYNSPLHF
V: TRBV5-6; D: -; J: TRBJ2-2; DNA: TGTGCCAGCAGCTTGAATCACGGGGTCGGGGAGCTGTTTTTT; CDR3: CASSLNHGVGELFF
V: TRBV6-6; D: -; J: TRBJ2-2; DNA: TGTGCCAGCACACAGAGGGGGGGGACCGGGGAGCTGTTTTTT; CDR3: CASTQRGGTGELFF
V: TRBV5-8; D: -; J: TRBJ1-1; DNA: TGTGCCAGCAGCTTGGTATTGGAGTACACTGAAGCTTTCTTT; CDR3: CASSLVLEYTEAFF
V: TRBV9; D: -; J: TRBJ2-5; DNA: TGTGCCAGCAGCGTAAGTTCAGGATCGGAGACCCAGTACTTC; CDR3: CASSVSSGSETQYF